This T cell receptor (beta chain) was recorded in a study of cytomegalovirus exposure and HLA in healthy donors. Concerning this clone itself: Its antigen is as yet unknown.

PCR amplification relied on 60 Vbeta primers (plus 13 Jbeta primers). Repertoires were generated with immunoSEQ multiplex PCR, while TCRdb's copy carries only in-frame clones and drops some. The table has about 120,000 clones, over 15% seen once. Study-wide findings and caveats: Association of a missense DCLRE1C variant with TCR beta V- and J-gene trimming was reported in a later analysis. About 87% or about 30% of the time was how often most TCR beta V segments were productive, according to an earlier analysis. CMV antigen specificity was confirmed in vitro for three CMV-associated chains.

This TCR derives from a female donor in good health and CMV-seropositive. The sequencing sample was made of PBMCs.

The CDR3 here is CASSLLAGAYEQYF. The CDR3 DNA is TGTGCCAGCAGTTTATTAGCGGGCGCCTACGAGCAGTACTTC. This sequence joins TRBV28 and TRBJ2-7; 7 bases are a match to TRBD2. The length of the CDR3 is 14 residues. In germline, CDR1 is MDHEN, CDR2 SYDVKM. V was pared by 1 base and J by 2 bases, with 2 bases of the junction left unmatched.